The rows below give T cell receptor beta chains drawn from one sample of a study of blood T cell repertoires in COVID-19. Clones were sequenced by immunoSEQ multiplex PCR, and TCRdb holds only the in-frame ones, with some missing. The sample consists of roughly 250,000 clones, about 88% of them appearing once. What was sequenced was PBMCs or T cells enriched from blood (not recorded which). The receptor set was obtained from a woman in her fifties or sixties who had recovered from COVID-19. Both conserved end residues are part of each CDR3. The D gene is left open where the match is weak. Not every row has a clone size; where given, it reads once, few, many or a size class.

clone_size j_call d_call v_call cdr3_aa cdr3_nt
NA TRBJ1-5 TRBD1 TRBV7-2 CASSRNRGSQPQHF TGTGCCAGCAGCCGTAACAGGGGTAGTCAGCCCCAGCATTTT
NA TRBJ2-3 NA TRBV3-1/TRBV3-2 CASSNVGGTQYF TGTGCCAGCAGTAACGTGGGCGGGACGCAGTATTTT
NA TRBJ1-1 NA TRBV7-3 CASSQPGGDTEAFF TGTGCCAGCAGCCAACCGGGAGGAGACACTGAAGCTTTCTTT
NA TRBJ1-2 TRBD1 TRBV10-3 CAISAGTGGRYGYTF TGTGCCATCAGTGCCGGGACAGGGGGGCGATATGGCTACACCTTC
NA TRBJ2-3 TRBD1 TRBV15 CATSRDSGQGGSDTQYF TGTGCCACCAGCAGAGATTCAGGACAGGGGGGTTCAGATACGCAGTATTTT
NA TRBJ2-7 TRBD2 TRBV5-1 CASSPSGRGYEQYF TGCGCCAGCAGCCCTAGCGGGAGAGGCTACGAGCAGTACTTC
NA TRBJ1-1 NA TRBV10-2 CASSESGSTEAFF TGCGCCAGCAGTGAATCCGGGAGCACTGAAGCTTTCTTT
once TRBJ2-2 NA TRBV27 CASSPGGPGELFF TGTGCCAGCAGTCCTGGAGGCCCCGGGGAGCTGTTTTTT
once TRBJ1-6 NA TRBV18 CASSDSGPNNSPLHF TGTGCCAGCTCCGACAGCGGGCCGAATAATTCACCCCTCCACTTT
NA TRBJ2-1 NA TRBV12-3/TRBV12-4 CASGHLTYNEQFF TGTGCCAGCGGACACCTAACCTACAATGAGCAGTTCTTC
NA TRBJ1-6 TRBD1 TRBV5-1 CASSSTGTGNNSPLHF TGCGCCAGCAGCTCAACCGGGACAGGGAATAATTCACCCCTCCACTTT
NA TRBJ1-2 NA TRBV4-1 CASSQMGGPGYTF TGCGCCAGCAGCCAAATGGGAGGGCCCGGCTACACCTTC
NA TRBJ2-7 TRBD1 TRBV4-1 CASSQAPGQGTYEQYF TGCGCCAGCAGCCAGGCCCCGGGACAGGGTACCTACGAGCAGTACTTC
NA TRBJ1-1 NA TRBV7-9 CASSIDSYTEAFF TGTGCCAGCAGTATCGACAGTTACACTGAAGCTTTCTTT
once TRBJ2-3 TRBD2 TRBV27 CASGKGGRTSGTVTDTQYF TGTGCCAGCGGGAAAGGCGGTAGGACTAGCGGGACAGTGACAGATACGCAGTATTTT
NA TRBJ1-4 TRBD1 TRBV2 CASKGQSNEKLFF TGTGCCAGCAAGGGACAGTCTAATGAAAAACTGTTTTTT
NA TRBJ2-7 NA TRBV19 CASSIASQSGYEQYF TGTGCCAGTAGTATAGCTAGCCAATCGGGTTACGAGCAGTACTTC
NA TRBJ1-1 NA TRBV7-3 CASSRRGPNTEAFF TGTGCCAGCAGTCGTCGGGGTCCGAACACTGAAGCTTTCTTT
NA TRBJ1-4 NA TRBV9 CASSVAWGLNEKLFF TGTGCCAGCAGCGTAGCTTGGGGGCTTAATGAAAAACTGTTTTTT
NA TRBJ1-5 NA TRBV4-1 CASRPTGTNQPQHF TGCGCCAGCAGACCTACAGGGACCAATCAGCCCCAGCATTTT
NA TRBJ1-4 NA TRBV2 CASTYSTNEKLFF TGTGCCAGCACTTATTCGACTAATGAAAAACTGTTTTTT
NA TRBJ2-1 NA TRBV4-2 CASSPIRDGDNEQFF TGTGCCAGCAGCCCAATCAGGGATGGTGACAATGAGCAGTTCTTC
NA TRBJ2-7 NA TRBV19 CASSSDPLRQKTYEQYF TGTGCCAGTAGTAGCGACCCACTCAGACAGAAGACCTACGAGCAGTACTTC
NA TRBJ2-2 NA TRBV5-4 CASSSGAQGANTGELFF TGTGCCAGCAGCTCGGGAGCCCAGGGGGCGAACACCGGGGAGCTGTTTTTT
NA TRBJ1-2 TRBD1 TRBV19 CASRRQGSDYGYTF TGTGCCAGTAGGAGACAGGGGAGTGACTATGGCTACACCTTC
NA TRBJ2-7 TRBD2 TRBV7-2 CASSLEGLAQDYEQYF TGTGCCAGCAGCTTAGAAGGACTAGCCCAAGATTACGAGCAGTACTTC
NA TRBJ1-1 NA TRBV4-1 CASSQGSGGLTEAFF TGCGCCAGCAGCCAAGGGTCCGGGGGGCTCACTGAAGCTTTCTTT
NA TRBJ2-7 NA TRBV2 CASSGRERRF TGTGCCAGCAGTGGAAGGGAGAGGCGGTTC
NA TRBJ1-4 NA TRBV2 CASSRQDNNEKLFF TGTGCCAGCAGTCGACAGGATAATAATGAAAAACTGTTTTTT
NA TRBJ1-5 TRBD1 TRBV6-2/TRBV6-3 CASSTLDRVGNQPQHF TGTGCCAGCAGTACTCTCGACAGGGTCGGCAATCAGCCCCAGCATTTT
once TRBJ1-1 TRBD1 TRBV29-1 CSVAGGIAEAFF TGCAGCGTTGCAGGGGGCATAGCTGAAGCTTTCTTT
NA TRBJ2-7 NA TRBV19 CASSFDTFSYEQYF TGTGCCAGTAGTTTCGACACTTTCTCCTACGAGCAGTACTTC
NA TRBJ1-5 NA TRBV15 CATSRGLNNQPQHF TGTGCCACCAGCAGAGGACTGAATAATCAGCCCCAGCATTTT
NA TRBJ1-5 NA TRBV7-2 CASSSSGNQPQHF TGTGCCAGCAGCTCTTCGGGGAATCAGCCCCAGCATTTT
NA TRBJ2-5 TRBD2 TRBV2 CASRGTSGGGGTQYF TGTGCCAGCAGGGGTACTAGCGGGGGTGGAGGGACCCAGTACTTC
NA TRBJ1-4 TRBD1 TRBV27 CASSKMPGQMYEKLFF TGTGCCAGCAGTAAAATGCCGGGACAGATGTATGAAAAACTGTTTTTT
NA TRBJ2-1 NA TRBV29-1 CSVVRGANEQFF TGCAGCGTTGTACGGGGGGCGAATGAGCAGTTCTTC
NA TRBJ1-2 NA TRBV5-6 CASSLAGVEGYTF TGTGCCAGCAGCTTGGCAGGGGTTGAGGGCTACACCTTC
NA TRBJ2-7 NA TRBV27 CASRRSYEQYF TGTGCCAGCAGGCGATCCTACGAGCAGTACTTC
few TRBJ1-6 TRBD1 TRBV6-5 CASRGQAYNSPLHF TGTGCCAGCAGGGGACAGGCATATAATTCACCCCTCCACTTT
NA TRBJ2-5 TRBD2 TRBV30 CAWKLTGGVWETQYF TGTGCCTGGAAGTTAACGGGAGGGGTGTGGGAGACCCAGTACTTC
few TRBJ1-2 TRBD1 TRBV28 CASSSAGGTAYLYYGYTF TGTGCCAGCAGTTCAGCCGGAGGGACAGCCTATCTATACTATGGCTACACCTTC
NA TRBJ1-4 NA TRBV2 CASSETTIWSLVF TGTGCCAGCAGTGAAACCACCATATGGAGTTTGGTTTTT
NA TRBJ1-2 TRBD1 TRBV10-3 CAIRGGLGQGRGNYGYTF TGTGCCATCAGAGGGGGATTGGGACAGGGCAGAGGGAACTATGGCTACACCTTC